This T cell receptor beta chain derives from a study of T cells in Graves' hyperthyroidism and ophthalmopathy. Whole-study results and caveats: Stable hyperthyroidism and ophthalmopathy were separated using 13 V-J signatures.

Amplification of TCR beta CDR3 regions was performed using RNA transcripts as template. HTBI primers drove first-round RT-PCR of the TCR CDR3. MiXCR, run by TCRdb on the multiplex PCR reads, gives a single entry per CDR3 protein. The sample has 600,000 or so distinct CDR3 sequences, 11% to 15% seen once. A NOSPECS grade of at least 4, a Clinical Activity Score of at least 3 and duration under 3 months were recorded in ophthalmopathy patients. Uncontrolled infection, other autoimmune disease, pregnancy and lactation each barred patients from inclusion. Thyroid ultrasound and orbital computed tomography, with clinical symptoms and serum thyroxine and TRAb, informed diagnoses. V lost 5 bases to trimming and J lost 6 bases, with 14 bases between them. The CDR3 runs to 13 residues. The V gene's germline CDR1 is MDHEN and CDR2 SYDVKM. This clonotype was counted ten times or more. Its antigen is unknown.

This TCR derives from a young woman with Graves' ophthalmopathy. The sequenced sample was blood. The V call is TRBV28, the J call TRBJ2-7, with D perhaps TRBD1 (6 bases). CDR3 region: CASSPGTTSEQYF. In nucleotides, the CDR3 is TGTGCCAGCAGTCCGGGGACAACTTCCGAGCAGTACTTC.